A single T cell receptor beta chain is shown here with its context. Its target is unknown. The source of the sample is a study of blood T cells in healthy people across ages. Study results and caveats: Age showed a roughly linear inverse relationship with TCR beta diversity per million T cells. Aged donors had fewer naive CD4+ cells and lower diversity than long-lived donors.

Primed by a sample-barcoded 5' primer and a J-beta primer mix, a second PCR proceeded for roughly 7 to 11 cycles. Tags on each cDNA molecule came from a template-switch adaptor with 12 random nucleotides. Samples each returned at least 2.5 million CDR3-containing paired-end reads. TCRdb recomputed calls from the 5' RACE reads with MiXCR, one row per CDR3 protein. Here the sample spans 600,000 or so distinct CDR3 sequences, about 30% being singletons. Per the germline V gene, CDR1 is ENHRY and CDR2 is SYGVKD. The CDR3 covers 14 residues. Between the trimmed V and J ends, which lost 6 bases and 2 bases, there was a span of 14 bases.

J is TRBJ2-7 and V is TRBV10-3, with D perhaps matching TRBD1 or TRBD2 (5 bases each). The sequenced sample consisted of blood. The TCR sequence derives from an elderly woman in good health. This CDR3 reads CAIRAGDGAYEQYF. CDR3 DNA sequence: TGTGCCATCAGGGCTGGGGACGGAGCCTACGAGCAGTACTTC.